This T cell receptor beta chain was found in a study of response to subunit inactivated influenza vaccine. The germline V gene encodes CDR1 MNHNY and CDR2 SVGAGI (reference sequence). This CDR3 spans 13 amino acids. Trimming took off 6 bases at V and 4 bases at J, with 12 bases between the two ends. TCRdb used MiXCR to reprocess the RT-PCR reads, holding one entry per CDR3 protein. The profile covers 550,000 to 600,000 distinct CDR3 sequences, with roughly 12% appearing a single time and more than 8.5% taken by the ten largest. The TCR originated in a man aged 45-65 years who received an inactivated influenza vaccine. The specimen comprised PBMCs from blood, sampled on the day of vaccination. The V and J genes are TRBV6-6 and TRBJ2-5; D remains ambiguous. CDR3 sequence (DNA): TGTGCCAGCAGCAAGCTTCGGGCAGAGACCCAGTACTTC. Translated, it gives CASSKLRAETQYF.